The entry below gives a single TCR beta chain sequence along with its context. Its specificity is unknown. These data are taken from a study of cytomegalovirus exposure and HLA in healthy donors. V lost 7 bases, J lost 4 bases, and 18 bases lay in between. CDR1 is MNHNS, CDR2 SASEGT, per germline. This CDR3 spans 15 amino acids. The PCR ran on 60 Vbeta and 13 Jbeta primers. Original processing notes: Roughly 73 million unique TCR beta chains, roughly 11 million of them shared, were counted by a later analysis. Assay: immunoSEQ multiplex PCR; the TCRdb copy retains only in-frame clones and omits some. V, J and clone size derive from that table, while D and trimming were established from the DNA sequence. Seen here are under 200,000 clones, 82% observed once, and the top ten hold less than 1%. General observations from the study: In a later analysis, several top co-occurrence clusters appeared linked to parvovirus B19, influenza, CMV and Epstein-Barr virus. Relative to equally common others, HLA-associated TCR beta chains showed greater clonal expansion in a later analysis.

The V and J genes are TRBV6-1 and TRBJ2-3, with D possibly TRBD2 on 7 matching bases. The material sequenced was PBMCs. The clonotype originates from a girl aged 2 to 9 in good health and CMV-seropositive. The CDR3 spells CASTPHGGRADTQYF. CDR3 sequence (DNA): TGTGCCAGCACTCCCCACGGGGGGCGCGCAGATACGCAGTATTTT.